This TCR beta chain stems from a study of shared clonotypes between healthy human individuals. The study's findings and limits: Generation probability values for non-shared clonotypes were lower than those for clonotypes shared by all four donors.

As originally analysed: Owing to the provision of junction-only sequences devoid of quality scores by immunoSEQ, filtering differed. Data came from immunoSEQ multiplex PCR; TCRdb stores just in-frame clones and leaves some out. V and J calls and clone size follow that table, whereas D and trimming were derived from the DNA. The table lists about 770,000 clones, just under 75% of them singletons. Remarks on this clone: The antigen remains unidentified.

This TCR came from a woman aged 25 to 39 in good health. The sequencing input was memory CD4+ T cells sorted from blood. Subset meaning: CD45RA-negative fraction.

The CDR3 DNA is TGCGCCAGCAGCTTGGCCCCTGGATCGGGTGCAGATACGCAGTATTTT. Encoded protein: CASSLAPGSGADTQYF. The rearrangement joins TRBV5-1 to TRBJ2-3; no definite D call. Germline CDR1 reads SGHRS; CDR2 reads YFSETQ. V lost 0 bases and J 4 bases, leaving 15 bases between the germline ends. CDR3 length: 16 amino acids.